This T cell receptor (beta chain) was profiled in a study of shared clonotypes between healthy human individuals. Each sorted subset replicate got 200 ng genomic DNA, 25,000 to 35,000 genomes. Here immunoSEQ multiplex PCR was the method, and the copy in TCRdb shows in-frame clones only, minus some. There are approximately 340,000 clones in the sample; around two thirds occur only once, and 9% to 12% lies in the top ten. From germline, CDR1 is WSHSY and CDR2 SAAADI. The CDR3 runs 14 residues. The V and J ends lost 9 bases and 8 bases respectively, with 20 bases between them. The chain is built from TRBV10-2 and TRBJ2-1; D not resolved. The receptor was isolated from a young man in good health. The sequenced sample consisted of memory CD4+ T cells sorted from blood. Stated subset: CD45RA-negative fraction. CDR3 loop: CASRLGFRYHEQFF. As DNA, the CDR3 is TGCGCCAGTCGGCTGGGGTTCCGGTACCATGAGCAGTTCTTC.